This paragraph covers one TCR beta chain sequence. This record belongs to a study of blood T cells in healthy people across ages. Germline CDR1 is SGHRS and CDR2 is YFSETQ. This CDR3 region has 14 residues. Deletions cut 0 bases from V and 6 bases from J, with 11 bases between. The authors ran a second PCR of about 6 to 11 cycles using a sample-barcoded 5' primer and a J-beta primer mix. A template-switch adaptor that had 12 random nucleotides put a tag on each cDNA molecule. TCRdb ran MiXCR on the 5' RACE reads and lists one entry per CDR3 protein. The sample records some 700,000 distinct CDR3 sequences, about a fifth being singletons.

This receptor was taken from a man in his 70s in good health. Sequencing was carried out using blood. The chain has TRBV5-1 and TRBJ2-3; D is unresolved. CDR3 sequence: CASSLDGHLDTQYF. CDR3 nucleotide sequence: TGCGCCAGCAGCTTGGATGGTCACCTTGATACGCAGTATTTT.